This passage covers 12 T cell receptor beta chains from one sample sequenced in a study of human T cells and chemical hapten exposure. From the RACE reads, TCRdb called clonotypes with MiXCR, one entry per CDR3 protein. The sample records a few hundred thousand distinct CDR3 sequences, around 7.7% being singletons. Regarding time point: pre-sensitization, week 0. Treatment specified: therapeutic diphenylcyclopropenone sensitization with weekly scalp DPC. The sample in question was whole blood, obtained in connection with sensitization to the hapten diphenylcyclopropenone (DPC). The source is a man between 18 and 35 years old with alopecia areata. Some clones in this sample may be carry-over from other donors' samples.

Many counts were recorded for this clonotype. The chain carries TRBV7-9 and TRBJ1-2; 7 bases are shared with TRBD1. The CDR3 loop spans 15 amino acids. J gave up 2 bases and V 5 bases, and 8 bases lay outside the gene matches. Germline values: CDR1 SEHNR, CDR2 FQNEAQ (reference sequence). This chain's CDR3 is CASSHLGQTNYGYTF. The DNA for the CDR3 is TGTGCCAGCAGCCACCTGGGACAGACAAACTATGGCTACACCTTC. The entire variable domain, with the rest obtained from reference TRBV7-9 and TRBJ1-2, is as follows: DTGVSQNPRHKITKRGQNVTFRCDPISEHNRLYWYRQTLGQGPEFLTYFQNEAQLEKSRLLSDRFSAERPKGSFSTLEIQRTEQGDSAMYLCASSHLGQTNYGYTFGSGTRLTVV.

The sample holds a few counts of this clonotype. The V gene is TRBV25-1, the J gene TRBJ1-5; D perhaps matches TRBD1 (5 bases). From germline, CDR1 is MGHDK and CDR2 SYGVNS. V lost 6 bases and J lost 4, with 13 bases in between. The CDR3 sequence is 14 residues long. The CDR3 sequence is CASSRDSANQPQHF. The CDR3 nucleotides read TGTGCCAGCAGCCGGGACTCGGCTAATCAGCCCCAGCATTTT.

This clonotype was seen only a few times. J is TRBJ2-1 and V is TRBV13, with 7 nucleotides matching TRBD1. Trimming removed 3 bases from V and 3 bases from J; junction bases left unmatched: 5. The CDR3 spans 15 residues. Germline values: CDR1 PRHDT, CDR2 FYEKMQ (reference sequence). The CDR3 sequence is CASSLGTVGYNEQFF. CDR3 nucleotides: TGTGCCAGCAGCTTGGGGACAGTTGGCTACAATGAGCAGTTCTTC.

This clonotype was recorded a few times. This chain links TRBV7-2 with TRBJ2-1; TRBD1 agrees at 8 bases. The CDR3 has 16 residues. From germline, CDR1 is SGHTA and CDR2 FQGNSA. The ends lost 1 base at V and 8 bases at J; junction bases unmatched: 10. Here the CDR3 DNA reads TGTGCCAGCAGCTTAGATCTTGGACAGGGTCTCGATGAGCAGTTCTTC. This encodes CASSLDLGQGLDEQFF.

This clonotype was seen a handful of times. As DNA, the CDR3 is TGCAGTGCTAGGCAAGATAACTATGGCTACACCTTC. Protein sequence: CSARQDNYGYTF. The chain carries TRBV20-1 and TRBJ1-2; D gene unclear. In germline, CDR1 is DFQATT, CDR2 SNEGSKA (reference sequence). Trimming stripped 3 bases from V and 1 base from J, with 6 bases between. The CDR3 length is 12 residues.

A remark on this clonotype: The junction shows a germline mismatch at one end, possibly a read error. J is TRBJ1-5 and V is TRBV4-3, with TRBD1 identical over 10 bases. Germline CDR1 reads LGHNA; CDR2 reads YSLEER. The CDR3 runs 17 residues. The CDR3 here is CASSQGLTGGLYQPQHF. In DNA form, the CDR3 reads TGCGCCAGCAGTCAAGGATTGACAGGGGGCTTGTATCAGCCCCAGCATTTT.

This clonotype was counted at least ten times. The chain uses TRBV10-2 and TRBJ1-2, with TRBD1 matching 9 bases. From germline, CDR1 is WSHSY and CDR2 SAAADI. CDR3 size: 15 residues. V trimming: 3 bases; J trimming: 4 bases; junction bases outside the gene matches: 6. CDR3 nucleotide sequence: TGCGCCAGCAGTGAAGGACAGGGGTTACTCTATGGCTACACCTTC. Residues: CASSEGQGLLYGYTF.

This clonotype was found many times. V and J are TRBV7-9 and TRBJ1-2; D ambiguous. The CDR3 has 15 amino acids. Germline loops: CDR1 SEHNR, CDR2 FQNEAQ (reference sequence). V lost 8 bases and J 3 bases, leaving 19 bases between the germline ends. CDR3 loop: CASSPQEGSDYGYTF. The CDR3, as DNA: TGTGCCAGCTCCCCCCAAGAGGGAAGTGACTATGGCTACACCTTC.

The chain joins TRBV4-2 to TRBJ2-5; D is possibly TRBD2 (6 bases). Trimming pared 4 bases from V and 5 bases from J, leaving 14 bases between. Germline V gene sequence: CDR1 LGHNA, CDR2 YNFKEQ. This CDR3 comprises 14 residues. The DNA for the CDR3 is TGTGCCAGCAGCCCCGGGAGTACCCCCGAGACCCAGTACTTC. It encodes CASSPGSTPETQYF.

This clonotype was seen only a few times. CDR3: CAIGRGKNIQYF. In DNA form, the CDR3 reads TGTGCCATCGGCAGGGGCAAAAACATTCAGTACTTC. The chain couples TRBV10-3 to TRBJ2-4; perhaps TRBD1 as D (6 bases). V lost 8 bases and J 3 bases, leaving 8 bases between the germline ends. Germline V CDR1 and CDR2: ENHRY, SYGVKD. The CDR3 sequence is 12 residues long.

This clonotype was detected a few times. The chain carries TRBV7-3 and TRBJ2-6; TRBD1 might be the D (5 bases). Germline lookup yields CDR1 SGHTA and CDR2 FQGTGA. This CDR3 has 15 residues. V lost 3 bases, J lost 3 bases, and 9 bases lay in between. The CDR3 nucleotides read TGTGCCAGCAGCTTGTCAGGGTTTGGGGCCAACGTCCTGACTTTC. It encodes CASSLSGFGANVLTF.

There are many counts of this clonotype. The rearrangement links TRBV6-1 to TRBJ1-1; D perhaps matches TRBD1 (6 bases). Per the germline V gene, CDR1 is MNHNS and CDR2 is SASEGT. CDR3 length: 14 residues. With 4 bases removed from V and 5 bases from J, the gap between germline ends came to 14 bases. In DNA form, the CDR3 reads TGTGCCAGCAGTGTAGATACAGGGACGACTGAAGCTTTCTTT. It translates to CASSVDTGTTEAFF.